This T cell receptor beta chain was obtained from a study of long-term antiretroviral therapy in people with HIV. Study-level information: When the earliest samples were collected, ART was typically delayed until CD4 counts fell.

Survey level was the resolution at which the v3.0 immunoSEQ assay ran. Roughly 40,000-50,000 T-cell genomes per sample were the sequencing target. The protocol was immunoSEQ multiplex PCR, while the TCRdb copy is restricted to in-frame clones and leaves out a portion. The sample includes roughly 28,000 clones, 82% seen only once; the top ten take approximately 14%. The TCR sequence derives from a man in his forties or fifties with HIV. This specimen consisted of unsorted PBMCs, obtained 2.9 years after starting antiretroviral therapy.

CDR3 amino acids: CASSPQWSGGKNGYTF. The CDR3 DNA sequence: TGTGCCAGCAGTCCTCAGTGGTCAGGGGGAAAAAATGGCTACACCTTC. This chain links TRBV27 with TRBJ1-2; 7 nucleotides agree with TRBD1. The CDR3 has 16 amino acids. From germline, CDR1 is MNHEY and CDR2 SMNVEV (reference sequence). The trim removed 5 bases at V and 6 bases at J, leaving 15 bases unmatched.